The T cell receptor (beta chain) described here comes from a study of lymphopenia after photon versus proton radiotherapy. Notes on the study in general: In patients who died, overall survival fell as post-nadir TCR diversity dropped more. Survival link was tested only in deceased patients; proton benefit remains a possibility. Photon-treated patients lost naive T cells and TCR diversity; proton-treated stayed stable. After lymphocyte nadir, photon-treated repertoires showed oligoclonal expansion, especially CD8+ Temra.

J gave up 2 bases and V 4 bases, and 5 bases lay outside the gene matches. The length of the CDR3 is 15 residues. The germline V gene encodes CDR1 LNHDA and CDR2 SQIVND (reference sequence). The data were produced by immunoSEQ multiplex PCR, yet TCRdb's version contains in-frame clones alone and is incomplete. The sample has 37,000 or so clones, under 90% seen once. Concerning this clone: Antigen specificity is unknown.

The chain joins TRBV19 to TRBJ2-7; TRBD1 agrees at 10 bases. The TCR sequence derives from a man in his forties or fifties with gastric cancer. The specimen was peripheral blood, collected from a patient treated with photon-based radiotherapy. The DNA of the CDR3 is TGTGCCAGTAGTACGGGACAGGGGTTCCCCTACGAGCAGTACTTC. Amino acids: CASSTGQGFPYEQYF.